The 8 T cell receptor beta chains given below trace back to one sample, sequenced in a study of blood T cell repertoires in COVID-19. Libraries were prepared by immunoSEQ multiplex PCR; TCRdb keeps only in-frame clonotypes and omits some of them. This sample carries roughly 440,000 clones, around 88% of them seen once, and the ten largest clones take roughly 12%. The sequenced material came from peripheral blood. These receptors came from a woman aged 45 to 65 with COVID-19, enrolled during active disease.

This clone was observed a few times. This chain uses TRBV6-5 with TRBJ1-5; D unresolved. Germline assignment: CDR1 MNHEY and CDR2 SVGAGI. The length of the CDR3 is 14 residues. The V end was cut by 0 bases, the J end by 6 bases, with 9 bases between. Here the CDR3 DNA reads TGTGCCAGCAGTTACTCGAGTCTCGTTCAGCCCCAGCATTTT. Protein: CASSYSSLVQPQHF.

The rearrangement links TRBV28 to TRBJ2-7, with 9 bases identical to TRBD2. Germline loops: CDR1 MDHEN, CDR2 SYDVKM. V dropped 5 bases and J dropped 1; count of bases not matched to a gene: 3. This CDR3 has 14 residues. The CDR3 region has the DNA TGTGCCAGCAGTAGCGGGGGGACTTCCTACGAGCAGTACTTC. Translation: CASSSGGTSYEQYF.

The rearrangement links TRBV9 to TRBJ2-7; TRBD2 matches at 14 bases. The length of the CDR3 is 18 residues. In germline, CDR1 is SGDLS, CDR2 YYNGEE. V lost 3 bases to trimming and J lost 2 bases; unmatched junction nucleotides: 10. CDR3 nucleotide sequence: TGTGCCAGCAGCGACGGGACTAGCGGGGGAAACGGGGCCTACGAGCAGTACTTC. It translates to CASSDGTSGGNGAYEQYF.

This clone was seen only a few times. V is TRBV5-1 and J is TRBJ2-7; D may be TRBD1 (5 bases). Per the germline V gene, CDR1 is SGHRS and CDR2 is YFSETQ. There are 13 residues in the CDR3. V gave up 3 bases and J gave up 7 bases, with 14 bases separating them. In DNA form, the CDR3 reads TGCGCCAGCAGCTCACAGGATTCCGGGGAGCAGTACTTC. Amino acid sequence: CASSSQDSGEQYF.

V and J are TRBV30 and TRBJ1-1, with D perhaps TRBD1 (6 bases). The V end lost 2 bases, the J end lost 6 bases, and 28 bases lay between the germline ends. Germline values: CDR1 GTSNPN, CDR2 SVGIG (reference sequence). CDR3 length: 18 residues. CDR3 region: CAWSLSYAHRDKGPEAFF. For the CDR3, the DNA is TGTGCCTGGAGTCTATCGTACGCTCACCGGGACAAAGGCCCTGAAGCTTTCTTT.

The rearrangement links TRBV15 to TRBJ1-1; maybe TRBD1 (6 bases). V was pared by 0 bases and J by 8 bases, with 13 bases between. This CDR3 contains 14 residues. Germline V gives CDR1 LNHNV, CDR2 YYDKDF (reference sequence). The CDR3 reads CATSRDRRGTEAFF. The CDR3 region has the DNA TGTGCCACCAGCAGAGATCGAAGGGGGACAGAAGCTTTCTTT.

The chain uses TRBV12-5 and TRBJ2-3, with 7 bases lining up with TRBD2. Germline-derived CDR1 and CDR2 are LGHNT and FRNRAP. Unmatched junction bases numbered 3, after V lost 0 bases and J lost 3 bases. The CDR3 loop spans 15 amino acids. The CDR3 reads CASGLVGLETDTQYF. The CDR3 region has the DNA TGTGCTAGTGGTTTGGTAGGACTAGAGACAGATACGCAGTATTTT. Drawing the rest from reference TRBV12-5 and TRBJ2-3, the complete variable domain is DARVTQTPRHKVTEMGQEVTMRCQPILGHNTVFWYRQTMMQGLELLAYFRNRAPLDDSGMPKDRFSAEMPDATLATLKIQPSEPRDSAVYFCASGLVGLETDTQYFGPGTRLTVL.

The J gene is TRBJ2-1, the V gene TRBV3-1 (or the pseudogene TRBV3-2), with D possibly TRBD1 on 5 matching bases. The V gene's germline CDR1 is LGHDT and CDR2 YNNKEL (reference sequence). V lost 2 bases and J lost 6, with 11 bases in between. This CDR3 is 14 amino acids long. This chain's CDR3 is CASSQQGGRNEQFF. The DNA of the CDR3 is TGTGCCAGCAGCCAACAGGGCGGTCGCAATGAGCAGTTCTTC.